This passage covers 23 T cell receptor beta chains from one sample sequenced in a study of regulatory T cells in long-lasting Graves disease. The time point here: newly diagnosed GD, antithyroid drugs for less than 3 months. Isolated PBMC RNA provided the starting material for the TCR library. CDR3-region Arm-PCR and iRepertoire HTBI primers produced the TCR beta libraries. Via MiXCR, TCRdb re-called the multiplex PCR reads, giving one row per CDR3 protein. This sample has a few hundred thousand distinct CDR3 sequences, with approximately 18% found just once. These data also formed part of another study, on T cells in Graves' hyperthyroidism and ophthalmopathy.

This sample comprised peripheral blood mononuclear cells (PBMCs), obtained at new diagnosis, from a patient treated with antithyroid drugs. Source of these receptors: a woman aged 30 to 39 with Graves disease.

This clonotype appeared many times. The chain recombines TRBV2 with TRBJ1-5; 7 bases line up with TRBD1. The CDR3 loop spans 15 amino acids. CDR1 is SNHLY and CDR2 is FYNNEI in the germline V gene. Trimming took 7 bases from V and 2 from J; bases not matched to a gene: 8. The CDR3 nucleotides read TGTGCCAGCACTTCTTCCGGGACAGGCAATCAGCCCCAGCATTTT. This translates into CASTSSGTGNQPQHF.

This clonotype showed up many times. The chain is built from TRBV11-2 and TRBJ1-2; D remains unclear. Trimming pared 4 bases from V and 7 bases from J, leaving 7 bases between. The CDR3 runs to 11 residues. Germline assignment: CDR1 SGHAT and CDR2 FQNNGV. This CDR3 reads CASSYGVGYTF. CDR3 bases: TGTGCCAGCAGCTACGGGGTTGGCTACACCTTC.

Of note for this clonotype: A much more abundant neighbour one base away suggests this may be a read error. V usage is TRBV7-2 and J usage is TRBJ2-7; 8 positions match TRBD2. Losses at the gene ends were 3 bases for V and 6 bases for J; bases not matched to a gene: 10. Germline V lookup: CDR1 SGHTA, CDR2 FQGNSA. The CDR3 consists of 15 residues. The DNA of the CDR3 is TGTGCCAGCAGCTTCCAGCGGGGGAGCATAACCGAGCAGTACTTC. This sequence encodes CASSFQRGSITEQYF.

This clonotype appeared many times. This CDR3 reads CASGQPSTYNEQFF. The DNA for the CDR3 is TGTGCCAGCGGACAGCCTTCTACCTACAATGAGCAGTTCTTC. The genes are TRBV3-1 and TRBJ2-1; perhaps TRBD1 as D (6 bases). Germline values: CDR1 LGHDT, CDR2 YNNKEL (reference sequence). The CDR3 contains 14 residues. Trimming shortened V by 8 bases and J by 2 bases, and 13 bases separated the two germline ends.

As regards this clonotype: A read error may explain this, as a much larger clone is one base away. V gene TRBV20-1 combines with J gene TRBJ2-7, with 10 bases matching TRBD2. This CDR3 comprises 14 residues. The germline V gene has CDR1 DFQATT and CDR2 SNEGSKA (reference sequence). DNA for the CDR3: TGCAGTGCTAGAGTACGAGCGGGGGGGAACGAGCGGTACTTC. This encodes CSARVRAGGNERYF.

About this clonotype: This may come from a read error, since a much larger clone is one base off. The chain has TRBV12-3 or TRBV12-4 and TRBJ2-4, with TRBD2 matching over 13 bases. The CDR3 is 15 residues long. Unmatched junction bases numbered 7, after V lost 6 bases and J lost 8 bases. CDR3 in amino acids: CASSVGLAGRHIQYF. The CDR3 bases are TGTGCCAGCAGCGTGGGACTAGCGGGGAGGCACATTCAGTACTTC.

This clonotype occurred many times. This chain uses TRBV29-1 with TRBJ1-5; D perhaps matches TRBD1 (5 bases). V was cut by 4 bases and J by 3 bases, with 10 bases left in between. This CDR3 is built from 13 residues. Per germline, CDR1 SQVTM and CDR2 ANQGSEA. CDR3 DNA sequence: TGCAGCGTTGCTGGCAGGGCCAATCAGCCCCAGCATTTT. It yields the protein CSVAGRANQPQHF.

Remarks on this clonotype: This may be a read error: a much more frequent sequence differs by one nucleotide. The rearrangement links TRBV6-2 or TRBV6-3 to TRBJ2-7; 9 bases match TRBD1. The V gene's germline CDR1 is MNHEY and CDR2 SVGEGT. There are 15 residues in the CDR3. CDR3 coding DNA: TGTGCCGGCAGACCGACACCCGACAGGGGGTACGAGCAGTACTTC. Translation: CAGRPTPDRGYEQYF.

There are a few counts of this clonotype. This sequence joins TRBV6-2 or TRBV6-3 and TRBJ2-6; tentative D call: TRBD2 (5 bases). V lost 2 bases, J lost 2 bases, and 13 bases lay in between. The CDR3 totals 17 residues. CDR1 is MNHEY, CDR2 SVGEGT, per germline. Written as DNA, the CDR3 is TGTGCCAGCAGTTACGTGGGAGCCCAAGCTGGGGCCAACGTCCTGACTTTC. This encodes CASSYVGAQAGANVLTF.

In its sample, this clonotype was seen many times. A much larger clone lies a single base off, so this may be a read error. The chain employs TRBV11-3 and TRBJ2-1, with 9 positions matching TRBD1. The CDR3 totals 13 residues. Germline lookup yields CDR1 SGHNT and CDR2 YENEEA. This chain's CDR3 is CASSRTGEDERFF. DNA for the CDR3: TGTGCCAGCAGCCGGACAGGGGAAGATGAGCGGTTCTTC.

There are many counts of this clonotype. The chain carries TRBV6-1 and TRBJ1-4; a possible D gene is TRBD1 (6 bases). Trimming took off 6 bases at V and 8 bases at J, with 19 bases between the two ends. Germline-derived CDR1 and CDR2 are MNHNS and SASEGT. The length of the CDR3 is 15 residues. This chain's CDR3 is CASRRAGGQGEKLFF. CDR3 nucleotides: TGTGCCAGCAGGCGTGCCGGGGGCCAGGGAGAAAAACTGTTTTTT.

This clonotype was counted a few times. The CDR3 reads CATLAGETQYF. As DNA, the CDR3 is TGTGCCACCTTGGCTGGAGAGACCCAGTACTTC. The chain uses TRBV7-9 and TRBJ2-5; D ambiguous. This CDR3 spans 11 amino acids. Germline V gives CDR1 SEHNR, CDR2 FQNEAQ (reference sequence). V shed 10 bases and J shed 4 bases, with 10 bases lying between them.

This clonotype has only a few counts. The chain joins TRBV20-1 to TRBJ2-1; 8 nucleotides line up with TRBD1. The germline V gene encodes CDR1 DFQATT and CDR2 SNEGSKA (reference sequence). V was pared by 4 bases and J by 4 bases, with 9 bases of the junction left unmatched. The CDR3 has 15 amino acids. The CDR3 protein is CSAIRGPPEYNEQFF. The CDR3 DNA is TGCAGTGCTATCAGGGGGCCGCCAGAATACAATGAGCAGTTCTTC.

This clonotype was observed many times. The V gene is TRBV5-6, the J gene TRBJ2-7; D ambiguous. Trimming shortened V by 2 bases and J by 5 bases, and 8 bases separated the two germline ends. The germline V gene has CDR1 SGHDT and CDR2 YYEEEE. The CDR3 has 12 residues. This CDR3 reads CASSFGFDEQYF. The CDR3 nucleotides read TGTGCCAGCAGCTTCGGATTTGACGAGCAGTACTTC.

This clonotype showed up many times. The CDR3 here is CASSLAMGYQPQHF. The CDR3 bases are TGTGCCAGCAGCTTAGCGATGGGTTATCAGCCCCAGCATTTT. The chain carries TRBV7-8 and TRBJ1-5; no clear D. Germline CDR1 and CDR2: SGHVS and FQNEAQ. The V and J ends lost 0 bases and 5 bases respectively, with 8 bases between them. CDR3 size: 14 residues.

This clonotype was seen many times. CDR3 sequence (DNA): TGTGCCATCAGTGGGGGACCGAGGGACTCCTACGAGCAGTACTTC. Its translation: CAISGGPRDSYEQYF. The chain uses TRBV10-3 and TRBJ2-7, with D tentatively TRBD1 or TRBD2 (5 bases each). CDR3 length: 15 residues. V was cut by 4 bases and J by 0 bases, with 13 bases left in between. Germline V gene sequence: CDR1 ENHRY, CDR2 SYGVKD.

This clonotype has a count of ten or more. J is TRBJ2-2 and V is TRBV12-3 or TRBV12-4, with D perhaps matching TRBD1 (6 bases). V lost 7 bases to trimming and J lost 3 bases, with 18 bases between them. The CDR3 covers 16 residues. The CDR3 loop reads CASTKSGDGDTGELFF. CDR3 nucleotides: TGTGCCAGCACCAAATCAGGGGATGGCGACACCGGGGAGCTGTTTTTT.

This chain connects TRBV5-1 to TRBJ2-1; D remains unclear. Trimming removed 0 bases at V and 2 bases at J, with 9 bases between. The CDR3 contains 15 residues. Germline CDR1 is SGHRS and CDR2 is YFSETQ. The chain's CDR3 is CASSLAQLAYNEQFF. CDR3 nucleotide sequence: TGCGCCAGCAGCTTGGCCCAGCTTGCCTACAATGAGCAGTTCTTC.

This clonotype was recorded at least ten times. CDR3 protein: CASSRQPGEKLFF. The CDR3 nucleotides read TGTGCCAGCAGTCGCCAACCGGGGGAAAAACTGTTTTTT. This rearrangement joins TRBV12-3 or TRBV12-4 to TRBJ1-4; no reliable D call. Trimming took 5 bases from V and 8 from J, leaving 12 bases between them. The CDR3 totals 13 residues.

This clonotype was found many times. The chain has TRBV27 and TRBJ2-3; 8 nucleotides align to TRBD1. V dropped 3 bases and J dropped 6; count of bases not matched to a gene: 14. Germline CDR1 MNHEY, CDR2 SMNVEV (reference sequence). There are 17 residues in the CDR3. The CDR3 DNA reads TGTGCCAGCAGTTTTTCTGGACAGGGAGGTTTCGAGGATACGCAGTATTTT. Its translation is CASSFSGQGGFEDTQYF.

At least ten counts were recorded for this clonotype. The rearrangement uses TRBV4-1 and TRBJ2-5; D is uncertain. CDR3 length equals 14 residues. Trimming pared 5 bases from V and 0 bases from J, leaving 10 bases between. Germline V gene sequence: CDR1 MGHRA, CDR2 YSYEKL. CDR3 loop: CASSISRYQETQYF. The CDR3 bases are TGCGCCAGCAGCATATCAAGGTACCAAGAGACCCAGTACTTC.

This clonotype was detected ten times or more. This chain links TRBV4-1 with TRBJ2-3, with 9 positions matching TRBD2. Germline CDR1 and CDR2: MGHRA and YSYEKL. CDR3 size: 16 residues. V gave up 4 bases and J gave up 1 base; unmatched junction bases: 6. Here the CDR3 reads CASSPATSGRTDTQYF. CDR3 nucleotides: TGCGCCAGCAGCCCCGCGACTAGCGGACGCACAGATACGCAGTATTTT.

With respect to this clonotype: One base away lies a much larger clone, so this may be a sequencing read error. The chain couples TRBV10-3 to TRBJ1-5; D gene uncertain. The CDR3 contains 14 residues. Per germline, CDR1 ENHRY and CDR2 SYGVKD. V was shortened by 6 bases and J by 0 bases, with 9 bases between the two germline ends. CDR3 residues: CAIRRGISNQPQHF. CDR3 sequence (DNA): TGTGCCATCAGGAGAGGGATTAGCAATCAGCCCCAGCATTTT.